The 2 T cell receptor beta chains presented below share a single source sample, sequenced in a study of blood T cell repertoires in COVID-19. Method: immunoSEQ multiplex PCR; TCRdb's copy keeps in-frame clones and lacks some. Here the sample spans about 81,000 clones, 89% being singletons. The source material was peripheral blood. The origin of the receptors is a man in his 70s with active or convalescent COVID-19.

The V call is TRBV2, the J call TRBJ1-1; TRBD1 is a possible D gene (5 bases). Germline V lookup: CDR1 SNHLY, CDR2 FYNNEI. V was clipped by 1 base and J by 1 base, with 7 bases between them. The CDR3 totals 14 residues. CDR3: CASSEVRENTEAFF. The DNA of the CDR3 is TGTGCCAGCAGTGAAGTCAGGGAGAACACTGAAGCTTTCTTT.

The chain recombines TRBV7-2 with TRBJ2-7; TRBD1 aligns across 8 bases. Germline V gives CDR1 SGHTA, CDR2 FQGNSA. The V gene end was trimmed by 6 bases and the J gene end by 2 bases; junction bases not matched to a gene: 9. The CDR3 is 15 amino acids. DNA of the CDR3: TGTGCCAGCAGTTATGTAGGACAGGGACCCTACGAGCAGTACTTC. Amino acids: CASSYVGQGPYEQYF.